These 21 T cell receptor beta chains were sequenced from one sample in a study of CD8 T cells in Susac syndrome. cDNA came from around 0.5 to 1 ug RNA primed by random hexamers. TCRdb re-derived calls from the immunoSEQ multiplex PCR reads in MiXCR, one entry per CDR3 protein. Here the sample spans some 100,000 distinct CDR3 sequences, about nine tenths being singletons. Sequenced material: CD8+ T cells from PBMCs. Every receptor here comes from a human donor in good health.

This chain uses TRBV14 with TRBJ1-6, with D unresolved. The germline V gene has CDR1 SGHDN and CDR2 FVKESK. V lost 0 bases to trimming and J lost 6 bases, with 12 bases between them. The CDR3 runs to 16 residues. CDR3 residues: CASSQDFGQVNSPLHF. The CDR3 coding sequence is TGTGCCAGCAGCCAAGACTTCGGGCAGGTTAATTCACCCCTCCACTTT. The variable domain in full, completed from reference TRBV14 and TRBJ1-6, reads EAGVTQFPSHSVIEKGQTVTLRCDPISGHDNLYWYRRVMGKEIKFLLHFVKESKQDESGMPNNRFLAERTGGTYSTLKVQPAELEDSGVYFCASSQDFGQVNSPLHFGNGTRLTVT.

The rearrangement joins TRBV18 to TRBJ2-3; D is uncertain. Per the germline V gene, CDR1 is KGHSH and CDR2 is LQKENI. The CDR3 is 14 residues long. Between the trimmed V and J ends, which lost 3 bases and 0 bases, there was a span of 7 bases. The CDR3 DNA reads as TGTGCCAGCTCACCCTCCCGGAGCACAGATACGCAGTATTTT. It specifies CASSPSRSTDTQYF. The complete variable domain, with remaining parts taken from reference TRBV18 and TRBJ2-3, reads NAGVMQNPRHLVRRRGQEARLRCSPMKGHSHVYWYRQLPEEGLKFMVYLQKENIIDESGMPKERFSAEFPKEGPSILRIQQVVRGDSAAYFCASSPSRSTDTQYFGPGTRLTVL.

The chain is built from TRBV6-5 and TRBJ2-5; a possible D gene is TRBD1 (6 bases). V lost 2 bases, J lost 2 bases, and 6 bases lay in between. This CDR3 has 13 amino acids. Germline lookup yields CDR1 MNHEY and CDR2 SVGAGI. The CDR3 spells CASSYQGQETQYF. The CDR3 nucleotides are TGTGCCAGCAGTTACCAGGGGCAAGAGACCCAGTACTTC.

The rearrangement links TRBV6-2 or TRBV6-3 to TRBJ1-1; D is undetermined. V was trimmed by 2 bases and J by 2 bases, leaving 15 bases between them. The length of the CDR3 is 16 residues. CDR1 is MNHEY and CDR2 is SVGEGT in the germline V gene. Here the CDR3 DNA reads TGTGCCAGCAGTTACAAGCGGGGTATCGGTAACACTGAAGCTTTCTTT. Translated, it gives CASSYKRGIGNTEAFF.

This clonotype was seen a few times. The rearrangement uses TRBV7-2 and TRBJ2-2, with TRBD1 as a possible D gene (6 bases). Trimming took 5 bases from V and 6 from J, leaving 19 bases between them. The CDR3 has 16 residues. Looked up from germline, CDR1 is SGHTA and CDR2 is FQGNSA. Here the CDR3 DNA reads TGTGCCAGCAGCCGATACAGGGAGTTCGAACCCGGGGAGCTGTTTTTT. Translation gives CASSRYREFEPGELFF.

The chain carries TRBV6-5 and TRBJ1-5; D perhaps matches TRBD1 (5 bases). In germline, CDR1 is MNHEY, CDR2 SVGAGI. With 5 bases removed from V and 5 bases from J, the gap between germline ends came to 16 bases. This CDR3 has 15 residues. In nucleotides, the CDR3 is TGTGCCAGCAGTCCAGTTGCCGGGGCGCATCAGCCCCAGCATTTT. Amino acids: CASSPVAGAHQPQHF.

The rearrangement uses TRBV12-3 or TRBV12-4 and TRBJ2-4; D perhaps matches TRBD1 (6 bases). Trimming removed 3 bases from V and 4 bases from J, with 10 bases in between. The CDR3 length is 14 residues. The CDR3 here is CASSLAGAKNIQYF. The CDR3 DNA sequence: TGTGCCAGCAGTTTGGCAGGGGCAAAAAACATTCAGTACTTC.

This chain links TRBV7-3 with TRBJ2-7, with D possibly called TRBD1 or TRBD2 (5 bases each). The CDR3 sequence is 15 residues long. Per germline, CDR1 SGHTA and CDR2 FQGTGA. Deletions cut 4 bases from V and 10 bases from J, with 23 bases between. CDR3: CASSSAGGRANLQYF. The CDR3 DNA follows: TGTGCCAGCAGCTCCGCGGGTGGCAGGGCGAATTTACAGTACTTC. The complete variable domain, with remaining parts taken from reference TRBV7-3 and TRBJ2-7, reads GAGVSQTPSNKVTEKGKYVELRCDPISGHTALYWYRQSLGQGPEFLIYFQGTGAADDSGLPNDRFFAVRPEGSVSTLKIQRTERGDSAVYLCASSSAGGRANLQYFGPGTRLTVT.

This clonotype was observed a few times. The CDR3 loop is CASSYSVTGELFF. The CDR3 region has the DNA TGTGCCAGCAGCTACAGTGTAACCGGGGAGCTGTTTTTT. The genes are TRBV6-2 or TRBV6-3 and TRBJ2-2; no clear D gene. The CDR3 totals 13 residues. Germline V gene sequence: CDR1 MNHEY, CDR2 SVGEGT. Trimming shortened V by 6 bases and J by 5 bases, and 10 bases separated the two germline ends.

CDR3 region: CASSLMSGVTEQYF. CDR3 DNA sequence: TGTGCCAGCAGCTTAATGTCAGGGGTCACCGAGCAGTACTTC. This chain connects TRBV7-9 to TRBJ2-7, with D possibly TRBD1 on 6 matching bases. The CDR3 runs 14 residues. Trimming shortened V by 2 bases and J by 6 bases, and 14 bases separated the two germline ends. Germline loops: CDR1 SEHNR, CDR2 FQNEAQ (reference sequence).

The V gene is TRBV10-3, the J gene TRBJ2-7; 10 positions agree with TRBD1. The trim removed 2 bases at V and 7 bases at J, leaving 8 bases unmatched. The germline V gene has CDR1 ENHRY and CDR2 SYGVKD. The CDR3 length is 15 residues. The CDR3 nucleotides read TGTGCCATCAGTGAGGGCCGGGACAGGGGTGATGAGCAGTACTTC. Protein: CAISEGRDRGDEQYF.

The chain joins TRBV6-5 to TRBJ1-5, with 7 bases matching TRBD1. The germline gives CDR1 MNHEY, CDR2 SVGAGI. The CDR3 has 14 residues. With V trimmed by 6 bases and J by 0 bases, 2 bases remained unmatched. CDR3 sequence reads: CASSRQGSNQPQHF. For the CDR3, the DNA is TGTGCCAGCAGCCGACAGGGTAGCAATCAGCCCCAGCATTTT.

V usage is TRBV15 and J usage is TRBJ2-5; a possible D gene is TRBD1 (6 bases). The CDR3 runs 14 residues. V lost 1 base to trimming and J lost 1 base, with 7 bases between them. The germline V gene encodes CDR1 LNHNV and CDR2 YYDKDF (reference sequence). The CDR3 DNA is TGTGCCACCAGCAGAGGACAGGCCCAAGAGACCCAGTACTTC. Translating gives CATSRGQAQETQYF. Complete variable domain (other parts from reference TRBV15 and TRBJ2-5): DAMVIQNPRYQVTQFGKPVTLSCSQTLNHNVMYWYQQKSSQAPKLLFHYYDKDFNNEADTPDNFQSRRPNTSFCFLDIRSPGLGDTAMYLCATSRGQAQETQYFGPGTRLLVL.

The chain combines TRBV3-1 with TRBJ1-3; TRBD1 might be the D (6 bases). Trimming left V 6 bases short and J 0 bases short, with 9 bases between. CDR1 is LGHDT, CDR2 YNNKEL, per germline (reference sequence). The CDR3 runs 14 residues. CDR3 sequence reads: CASSRGHSGNTIYF. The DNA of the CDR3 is TGTGCCAGCAGTCGGGGGCACTCTGGAAACACCATATATTTT.

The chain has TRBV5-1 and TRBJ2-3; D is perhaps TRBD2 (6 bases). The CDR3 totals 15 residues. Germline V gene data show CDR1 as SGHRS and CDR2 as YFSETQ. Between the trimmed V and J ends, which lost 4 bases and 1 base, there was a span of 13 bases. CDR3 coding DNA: TGCGCCAGCAGCCGGACTAAAGGGGGCACAGATACGCAGTATTTT. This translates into CASSRTKGGTDTQYF.

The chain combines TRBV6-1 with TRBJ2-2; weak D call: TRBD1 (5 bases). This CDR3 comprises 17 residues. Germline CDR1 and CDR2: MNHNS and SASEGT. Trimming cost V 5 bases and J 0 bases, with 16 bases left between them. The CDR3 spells CASSLDRVNANTGELFF. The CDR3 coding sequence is TGTGCCAGCAGTCTTGACAGAGTGAACGCGAACACCGGGGAGCTGTTTTTT.

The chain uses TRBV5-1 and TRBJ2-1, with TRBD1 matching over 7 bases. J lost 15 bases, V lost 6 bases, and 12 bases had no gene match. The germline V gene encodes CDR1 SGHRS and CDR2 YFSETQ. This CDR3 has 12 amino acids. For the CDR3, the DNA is TGCGCCAGCAACAATGACGACAGGGCTCGGTTCTTC. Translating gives CASNNDDRARFF.

The CDR3 region is CASSGNFGANQPQHF. The DNA of the CDR3 is TGTGCCAGCAGTGGAAATTTTGGGGCCAATCAGCCCCAGCATTTT. The chain is built from TRBV6-1 and TRBJ1-5, with D maybe TRBD1 (5 bases). Between the trimmed V and J ends, which lost 4 bases and 3 bases, there was a span of 13 bases. Looked up from germline, CDR1 is MNHNS and CDR2 is SASEGT. The CDR3 extends over 15 amino acids.

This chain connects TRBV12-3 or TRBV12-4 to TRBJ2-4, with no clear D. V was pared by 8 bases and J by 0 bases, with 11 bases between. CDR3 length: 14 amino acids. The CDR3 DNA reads TGTGCCAGCGCTCTGATCCTAGCCAAAAACATTCAGTACTTC. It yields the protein CASALILAKNIQYF.

CDR3 region: CASSPPPATGTGKDAFF. CDR3 bases: TGCGCCAGCAGCCCTCCCCCCGCGACCGGGACAGGGAAGGATGCTTTCTTT. The V gene is TRBV5-1, the J gene TRBJ1-1; 9 positions match TRBD1. The CDR3 loop spans 17 amino acids. Germline V CDR1 and CDR2: SGHRS, YFSETQ. Germline trimming cut 4 bases from V and 11 bases from J; bases unmatched to any gene: 21.

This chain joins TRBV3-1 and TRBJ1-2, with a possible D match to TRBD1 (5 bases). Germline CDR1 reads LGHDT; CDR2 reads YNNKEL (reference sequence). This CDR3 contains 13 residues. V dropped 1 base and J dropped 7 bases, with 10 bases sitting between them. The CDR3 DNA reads TGTGCCAGCAGCCAAGCCAGGGATTTTGGCTACACCTTC. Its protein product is CASSQARDFGYTF.